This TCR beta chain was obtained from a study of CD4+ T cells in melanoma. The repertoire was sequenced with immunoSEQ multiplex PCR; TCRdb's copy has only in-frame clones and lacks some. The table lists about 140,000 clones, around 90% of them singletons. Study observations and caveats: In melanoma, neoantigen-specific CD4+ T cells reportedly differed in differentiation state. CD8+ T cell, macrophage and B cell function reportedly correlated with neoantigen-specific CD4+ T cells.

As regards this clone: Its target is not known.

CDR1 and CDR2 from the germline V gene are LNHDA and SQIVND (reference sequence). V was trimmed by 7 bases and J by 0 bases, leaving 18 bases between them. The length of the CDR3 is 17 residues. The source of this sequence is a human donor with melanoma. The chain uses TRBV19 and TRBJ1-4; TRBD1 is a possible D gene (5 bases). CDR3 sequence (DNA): TGTGCCAGTACCCCAATTGGGACCCCTTCAACTAATGAAAAACTGTTTTTT. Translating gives CASTPIGTPSTNEKLFF.